A single sample gave rise to the 25 T cell receptor beta chains below, sequenced in a study of post-analysis software for immune sequencing data. Study findings and constraints: A few TRBV segments occurring more often in patients than controls included TRBV5-6, TRBV5-1 and TRBV20-1.

No antigen has been identified for these receptors. The authors incorporated unique molecular identifiers into the TCR beta cDNA libraries. TCRdb called the PCR reads again in MiXCR, with one record for every CDR3 protein. This sample has hundreds of thousands of distinct CDR3 sequences, with 25% to 30% found just once. Material for sequencing was blood. The receptors derive from a girl aged 10-17 years with multiple sclerosis.

The CDR3 region has the DNA TGCAGTGCTAGTGTCCTAGCGGGAGTATCCGAGCAGTACTTC. It translates to CSASVLAGVSEQYF. The chain couples TRBV20-1 to TRBJ2-7; 10 nucleotides align to TRBD2. Germline CDR1 reads DFQATT; CDR2 reads SNEGSKA (reference sequence). The CDR3 sequence is 14 residues long. Losses at the gene ends were 3 bases for V and 6 bases for J; bases not matched to a gene: 8.

This clonotype came up a few times. The V call is TRBV27, the J call TRBJ2-5, with 12 bases that match TRBD1. The CDR3 contains 14 residues. Per germline, CDR1 MNHEY and CDR2 SMNVEV (reference sequence). The V gene end was trimmed by 8 bases and the J gene end by 4 bases; junction bases not matched to a gene: 5. The CDR3 sequence: CASGGQGARETQYF. DNA for the CDR3: TGTGCCAGCGGGGGACAGGGGGCGAGAGAGACCCAGTACTTC.

This clonotype was detected only a few times. This chain connects TRBV25-1 to TRBJ2-1, with D possibly TRBD2 on 7 matching bases. Germline lookup yields CDR1 MGHDK and CDR2 SYGVNS. The V end was cut by 3 bases, the J end by 4 bases, with 13 bases between. The CDR3 is made up of 15 amino acids. The CDR3 bases are TGTGCCAGCAGTGAGGGGGGGCCACTGTACAATGAGCAGTTCTTC. It yields the protein CASSEGGPLYNEQFF.

Points on this clonotype: This may come from a read error, since a much larger clone is one base off. V is TRBV20-1 and J is TRBJ2-1; D may correspond to TRBD1 or TRBD2 (5 bases each). Germline CDR1 DFQATT, CDR2 SNEGSKA (reference sequence). CDR3 length: 16 amino acids. The V end was cut by 0 bases, the J end by 8 bases, with 20 bases between. CDR3 region: CSARDRGRQISDEQFF. Written as DNA, the CDR3 is TGCAGTGCTAGAGATCGGGGCAGACAAATCTCGGATGAGCAGTTCTTC.

The rearrangement joins TRBV25-1 to TRBJ1-4; D gene ambiguous. CDR3 length: 14 residues. The germline V and J ends were trimmed by 8 bases and 8 bases, with 18 bases remaining between them. The germline V gene encodes CDR1 MGHDK and CDR2 SYGVNS. The CDR3 is CASCPTRLGEKLFF. The CDR3 DNA reads TGTGCCAGCTGCCCCACTCGTCTTGGGGAAAAACTGTTTTTT.

This rearrangement joins TRBV6-1 to TRBJ2-3; D not resolved. The ends were cut back, 8 bases at V and 9 bases at J, with 18 bases in the middle. Germline values: CDR1 MNHNS, CDR2 SASEGT. The CDR3 has 13 amino acids. CDR3 DNA: TGTGCCAGCCGGGCCCCCGGGCCCCCCACGCAGTATTTT. Translating it yields CASRAPGPPTQYF.

V is TRBV3-1 and J is TRBJ2-7; 13 bases match TRBD2. Germline V gives CDR1 LGHDT, CDR2 YNNKEL (reference sequence). The length of the CDR3 is 16 residues. Trimming at V came to 3 bases and at J to 7 bases, leaving 9 bases not matched to a gene. The CDR3, as DNA: TGTGCCAGCAGCCAGGCCGGGACTAGCGGGACGGGGGAGCAGTACTTC. It yields the protein CASSQAGTSGTGEQYF.

This chain links TRBV27 with TRBJ2-1; D unresolved. Germline V CDR1 and CDR2: MNHEY, SMNVEV (reference sequence). V was shortened by 8 bases and J by 5 bases, with 19 bases between the two germline ends. The CDR3 runs to 15 residues. CDR3 nucleotide sequence: TGTGCCAGCTCCCCCCGGAGAATGGGGAACAATGAGCAGTTCTTC. Its translation: CASSPRRMGNNEQFF.

About this clonotype itself: Only one base separates this from a far larger clonotype, so it likely reflects a read error. The chain employs TRBV11-2 and TRBJ2-5, with TRBD1 matching over 7 bases. This CDR3 is 13 amino acids long. The germline V gene has CDR1 SGHAT and CDR2 FQNNGV. V was pared by 5 bases and J by 2 bases, with 2 bases of the junction left unmatched. CDR3 sequence (DNA): TGTGCCAGCAGCATGGGACAGCAAGAGACCCAGTACTTC. This encodes CASSMGQQETQYF.

In its sample, this clonotype was seen many times. The chain uses TRBV29-1 and TRBJ2-7; 7 nucleotides line up with TRBD2. The J segment lost 4 bases and the V segment lost 7 bases, leaving 13 bases of the junction unmatched. This CDR3 contains 14 residues. Germline values: CDR1 SQVTM, CDR2 ANQGSEA. The CDR3 DNA sequence: TGCAGCGCTGCCCGGAGAGCGGGATCGTACGAGCAGTACTTC. Translated, it gives CSAARRAGSYEQYF.

The table lists this clonotype with a few counts. V usage is TRBV11-1 and J usage is TRBJ1-1; TRBD1 is a possible D gene (6 bases). V gave up 5 bases and J gave up 4 bases, with 14 bases separating them. From germline, CDR1 is SGHAT and CDR2 FQDESV (reference sequence). The CDR3 runs 14 residues. CDR3 residues: CASSGHRVGTEAFF. In DNA, the CDR3 is TGTGCCAGCAGCGGACACAGGGTCGGCACTGAAGCTTTCTTT.

CDR3 sequence reads: CASSPHSTGTGQPQHF. DNA for the CDR3: TGTGCCAGCAGTCCCCACAGCACAGGAACGGGTCAGCCCCAGCATTTT. The chain employs TRBV27 and TRBJ1-5; maybe TRBD1 (5 bases). Trimming pared 5 bases from V and 6 bases from J, leaving 20 bases between. This CDR3 has 16 amino acids. CDR1 is MNHEY, CDR2 SMNVEV, per germline (reference sequence).

This clonotype occurred a few times. The CDR3 sequence: CASSLTVAENTEAFF. CDR3 sequence (DNA): TGTGCCAGCAGTTTAACCGTGGCAGAGAACACTGAAGCTTTCTTT. V is TRBV27 and J is TRBJ1-1, with D unresolved. CDR1 is MNHEY and CDR2 is SMNVEV in the germline V gene (reference sequence). The CDR3 contains 15 residues. Trimming cost V 2 bases and J 1 base, with 11 bases left between them.

This clonotype was found a few times. The V gene is TRBV6-5, the J gene TRBJ1-1; TRBD1 aligns across 8 bases. Germline trimming cut 6 bases from V and 3 bases from J; bases unmatched to any gene: 6. The CDR3 contains 14 residues. Looked up from germline, CDR1 is MNHEY and CDR2 is SVGAGI. This chain's CDR3 is CASSPGGADTEAFF. The CDR3 region has the DNA TGTGCCAGCAGCCCAGGGGGCGCGGACACTGAAGCTTTCTTT.

The chain uses TRBV24-1 and TRBJ2-1, with D perhaps TRBD1 or TRBD2 (6 bases each). The CDR3 spans 15 residues. The V end lost 5 bases, the J end lost 0 bases, and 10 bases lay between the germline ends. Germline V CDR1 and CDR2: KGHDR, SFDVKD. CDR3 coding DNA: TGTGCCACCAGTGGAGGGGGACTCTCCTACAATGAGCAGTTCTTC. It translates to CATSGGGLSYNEQFF.

This clonotype was counted a few times. The V gene is TRBV6-5, the J gene TRBJ1-2; the D gene is possibly TRBD1 (5 bases). Germline CDR1 is MNHEY and CDR2 is SVGAGI. The V end was cut by 7 bases, the J end by 2 bases, with 14 bases between. The CDR3 runs 14 residues. CDR3 sequence: CASTHRGVNYGYTF. CDR3 DNA sequence: TGTGCCAGCACCCACAGAGGGGTAAACTATGGCTACACCTTC.

This clonotype was counted only a few times. CDR3 protein: CASSSGRGVEKLFF. As DNA, the CDR3 is TGTGCCAGCAGCTCGGGGCGCGGAGTTGAAAAACTGTTTTTT. The J gene is TRBJ1-4, the V gene TRBV5-5; possible D gene TRBD1, 5 bases. From germline, CDR1 is SGHKS and CDR2 YYEKEE (reference sequence). The CDR3 sequence is 14 residues long. Trimming pared 3 bases from V and 7 bases from J, leaving 13 bases between.

This clonotype was recorded many times. The chain recombines TRBV29-1 with TRBJ2-1; no firm D call. The CDR3 extends over 13 amino acids. Germline V CDR1 and CDR2: SQVTM, ANQGSEA. With 1 base removed from V and 1 base from J, the gap between germline ends came to 5 bases. CDR3 nucleotides: TGCAGCGTTGAAGTAGTATCCTACAATGAGCAGTTCTTC. It is translated as CSVEVVSYNEQFF.

As for this clonotype: The junction departs from the called germline gene at one end, perhaps through a read error. The rearrangement joins TRBV12-3 or TRBV12-4 to TRBJ2-3; D gene unclear. This CDR3 region has 13 residues. The CDR3 DNA reads as TGTGCCGGCAGCAAGAGCAGCACAGATACGCAGTATTTT. As protein: CAGSKSSTDTQYF.

In this sample, this clonotype turned up a few times. The rearrangement links TRBV27 to TRBJ2-5; D unresolved. Trimming stripped 4 bases from V and 5 bases from J, with 14 bases between. This CDR3 has 14 amino acids. Looked up from germline, CDR1 is MNHEY and CDR2 is SMNVEV (reference sequence). The CDR3 DNA follows: TGTGCCAGCAGTTCACTTATTAACCCGGAGACCCAGTACTTC. Translated: CASSSLINPETQYF.

The chain recombines TRBV5-4 with TRBJ2-7; no firm D call. Germline CDR1 SGHNT, CDR2 YYREEE (reference sequence). The V gene lost 7 bases and the J gene lost 7 bases, with 18 bases spanning the gap. This CDR3 is built from 13 residues. The CDR3 DNA sequence: TGTGCCAGCGCGATAGGGTCCTACAATGAGCAGTACTTC. This gives the protein CASAIGSYNEQYF. The full variable domain, in which reference TRBV5-4 and TRBJ2-7 provide the parts outside the CDR3, is ETGVTQSPTHLIKTRGQQVTLRCSSQSGHNTVSWYQQALGQGPQFIFQYYREEENGRGNFPPRFSGLQFPNYSSELNVNALELDDSALYLCASAIGSYNEQYFGPGTRLTVT.

This clonotype was detected a few times. This sequence joins TRBV12-3 or TRBV12-4 and TRBJ2-7; the match to TRBD2 covers 7 bases. The trim removed 4 bases at V and 7 bases at J, leaving 13 bases unmatched. The CDR3 extends over 15 amino acids. This chain's CDR3 is CASSSRLAYDNEQYF. The CDR3 DNA sequence: TGTGCCAGCAGTTCCCGACTAGCCTACGACAATGAGCAGTACTTC.

This clonotype appeared a few times. The chain employs TRBV27 and TRBJ1-1; the D is unclear. The CDR3 consists of 13 residues. Germline lookup yields CDR1 MNHEY and CDR2 SMNVEV (reference sequence). Trimming stripped 2 bases from V and 5 bases from J, with 9 bases between. The CDR3 DNA follows: TGTGCCAGCAGTTTAAGAGGGTGGACTGAAGCTTTCTTT. Its translation: CASSLRGWTEAFF.

CDR3: CASRGAGNEQYF. CDR3 coding DNA: TGTGCCAGCAGGGGGGCCGGGAACGAGCAGTACTTC. This chain connects TRBV6-6 to TRBJ2-7; TRBD1 is a possible D gene (6 bases). The CDR3 is 12 amino acids. The germline V and J ends were trimmed by 6 bases and 5 bases, with 11 bases remaining between them. Germline V gene data show CDR1 as MNHNY and CDR2 as SVGAGI (reference sequence).

The gene calls are TRBV3-1 and TRBJ2-1; weak D call: TRBD2 (7 bases). Germline assignment: CDR1 LGHDT and CDR2 YNNKEL (reference sequence). The CDR3 length is 16 residues. V lost 3 bases and J lost 5, with 17 bases in between. CDR3 sequence reads: CASSQGPDGGHNEQFF. CDR3 nucleotides: TGTGCCAGCAGCCAGGGCCCCGACGGGGGGCACAATGAGCAGTTCTTC.